The 9 T cell receptor beta chains reported below all come from one sample, sequenced in a study of CD8 T cells in ankylosing spondylitis. Findings of the study overall: What appeared characteristic of ankylosing spondylitis blood was a TCR beta motif of fewer than ten highly homologous variants.

Their target antigens are unknown. TCRdb recomputed calls from the 5' RACE reads with MiXCR, one row per CDR3 protein. The sample has over 700,000 distinct CDR3 sequences, around 20% seen once. Input material: blood, either unsorted or a sorted T cell fraction (not recorded which). The source of these receptors is a male donor with ankylosing spondylitis.

V and J are TRBV20-1 and TRBJ2-1; no clear D gene. This CDR3 contains 11 residues. The V gene lost 6 bases and the J gene lost 4 bases, with 7 bases spanning the gap. CDR1 and CDR2 (germline): DFQATT, SNEGSKA (reference sequence). In DNA form, the CDR3 reads TGCAGTGCAAGAATATACAATGAGCAGTTCTTC. This sequence encodes CSARIYNEQFF.

J is TRBJ1-4 and V is TRBV5-1; D not certain. Germline CDR1 and CDR2: SGHRS and YFSETQ. The V gene lost 1 base and the J gene lost 8 bases, with 6 bases spanning the gap. This CDR3 is 12 amino acids long. DNA for the CDR3: TGCGCCAGCAGCTTGATAGGGGAAAAACTGTTTTTT. Its translation: CASSLIGEKLFF.

The genes are TRBV3-1 and TRBJ2-7; TRBD1 matches at 7 bases. CDR3 size: 14 residues. The J segment lost 5 bases and the V segment lost 1 base, leaving 5 bases of the junction unmatched. Germline CDR1 is LGHDT and CDR2 is YNNKEL (reference sequence). This CDR3 reads CASSQGTGIDEQYF. The CDR3, as DNA: TGTGCCAGCAGCCAAGGGACAGGAATCGACGAGCAGTACTTC.

This clonotype was counted a single time. J is TRBJ1-1 and V is TRBV7-2; 9 positions agree with TRBD1. V lost 0 bases, J lost 6 bases, and 2 bases stayed unmatched. From germline, CDR1 is SGHTA and CDR2 FQGNSA. The CDR3 has 14 amino acids. CDR3 protein: CASSLAQGASEAFF. As DNA, the CDR3 is TGTGCCAGCAGCTTAGCACAGGGGGCCTCTGAAGCTTTCTTT.

This sequence joins TRBV20-1 and TRBJ2-7; D is undetermined. Trimming pared 0 bases from V and 1 base from J, leaving 16 bases between. The length of the CDR3 is 16 residues. The germline V gene has CDR1 DFQATT and CDR2 SNEGSKA (reference sequence). The CDR3 DNA is TGCAGTGCTAGAGATCTTCGGCAGAGCCTTTCCTACGAGCAGTACTTC. Translating gives CSARDLRQSLSYEQYF.

This chain uses TRBV6-5 with TRBJ2-2, with no clear D. The germline V gene encodes CDR1 MNHEY and CDR2 SVGAGI. The CDR3 sequence is 14 residues long. V lost 0 bases, J lost 3 bases, and 5 bases lay in between. The CDR3 protein is CASSYSLDTGELFF. CDR3 bases: TGTGCCAGCAGTTACTCCCTTGACACCGGGGAGCTGTTTTTT.

This clonotype has only a few counts. V gene TRBV5-6 combines with J gene TRBJ1-5; 10 positions agree with TRBD1. Per the germline V gene, CDR1 is SGHDT and CDR2 is YYEEEE. Trimming removed 4 bases from V and 3 bases from J; junction bases left unmatched: 7. CDR3 length equals 16 residues. The CDR3 region is CASSLRTGGFNQPQHF. The CDR3 region has the DNA TGTGCCAGCAGCCTGAGGACAGGGGGATTCAATCAGCCCCAGCATTTT.

The rearrangement uses TRBV29-1 and TRBJ2-3; D unresolved. V was clipped by 5 bases and J by 2 bases, with 2 bases between them. Germline V gives CDR1 SQVTM, CDR2 ANQGSEA. This CDR3 has 10 residues. CDR3 loop: CSVFTDTQYF. The CDR3 coding sequence is TGCAGCGTTTTCACAGATACGCAGTATTTT.

This chain uses TRBV5-1 with TRBJ1-1; D unclear. Trimming left V 0 bases short and J 1 base short, with 16 bases between. Germline lookup yields CDR1 SGHRS and CDR2 YFSETQ. The CDR3 extends over 17 amino acids. For the CDR3, the DNA is TGCGCCAGCAGCTTGGGGGGTGTGGGCGAACAGAACACTGAAGCTTTCTTT. This encodes CASSLGGVGEQNTEAFF.